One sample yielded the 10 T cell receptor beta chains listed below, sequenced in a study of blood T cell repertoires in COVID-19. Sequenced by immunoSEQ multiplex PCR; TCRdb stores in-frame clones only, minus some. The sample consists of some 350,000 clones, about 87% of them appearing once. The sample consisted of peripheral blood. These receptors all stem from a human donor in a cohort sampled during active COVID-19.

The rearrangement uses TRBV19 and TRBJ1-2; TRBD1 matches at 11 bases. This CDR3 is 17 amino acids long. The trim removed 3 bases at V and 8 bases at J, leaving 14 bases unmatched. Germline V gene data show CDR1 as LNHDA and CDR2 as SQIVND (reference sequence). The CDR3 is CASSIKSLGQGARGYTF. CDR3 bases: TGTGCCAGTAGTATTAAGTCCCTCGGACAGGGGGCACGAGGCTACACCTTC.

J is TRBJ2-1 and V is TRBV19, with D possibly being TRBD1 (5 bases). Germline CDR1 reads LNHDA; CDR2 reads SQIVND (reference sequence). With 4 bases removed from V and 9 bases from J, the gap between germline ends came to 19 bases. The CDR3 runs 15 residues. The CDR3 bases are TGTGCCAGTAGTAATTGGCGTAAGGGGTTGGTTGAGCAGTTCTTC. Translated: CASSNWRKGLVEQFF.

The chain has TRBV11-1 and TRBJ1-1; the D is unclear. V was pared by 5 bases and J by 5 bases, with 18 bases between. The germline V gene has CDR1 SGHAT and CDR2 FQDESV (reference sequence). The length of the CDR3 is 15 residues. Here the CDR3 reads CASSPSRSEGTEAFF. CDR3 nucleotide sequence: TGTGCCAGCAGCCCCTCAAGGTCGGAGGGAACTGAAGCTTTCTTT.

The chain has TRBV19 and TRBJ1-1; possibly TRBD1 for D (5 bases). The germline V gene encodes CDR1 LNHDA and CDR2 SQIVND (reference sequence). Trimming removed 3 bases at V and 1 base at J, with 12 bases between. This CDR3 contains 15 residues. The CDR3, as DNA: TGTGCCAGTAGTATGAGCAGGGAGGGGAACACTGAAGCTTTCTTT. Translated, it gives CASSMSREGNTEAFF.

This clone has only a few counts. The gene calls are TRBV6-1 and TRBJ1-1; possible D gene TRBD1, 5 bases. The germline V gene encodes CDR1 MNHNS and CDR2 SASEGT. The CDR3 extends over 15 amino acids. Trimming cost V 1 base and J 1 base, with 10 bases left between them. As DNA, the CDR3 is TGTGCCAGCAGTGAAGGGGGACTGGAGAACACTGAAGCTTTCTTT. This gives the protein CASSEGGLENTEAFF.

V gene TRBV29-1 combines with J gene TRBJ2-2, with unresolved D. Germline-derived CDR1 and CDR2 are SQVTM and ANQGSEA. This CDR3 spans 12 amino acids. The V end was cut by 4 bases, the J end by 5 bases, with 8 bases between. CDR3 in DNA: TGCAGCGTTGGGGCTCATACCGGGGAGCTGTTTTTT. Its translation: CSVGAHTGELFF.

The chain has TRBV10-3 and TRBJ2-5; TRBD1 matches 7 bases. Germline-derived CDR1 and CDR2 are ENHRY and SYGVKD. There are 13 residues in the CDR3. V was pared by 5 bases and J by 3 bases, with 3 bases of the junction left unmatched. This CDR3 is CAISWDREETQYF. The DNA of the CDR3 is TGTGCCATCAGTTGGGACAGAGAAGAGACCCAGTACTTC.

Here the CDR3 reads CASSPREDTQYF. Written as DNA, the CDR3 is TGTGCCAGCTCACCACGAGAGGATACGCAGTATTTT. The chain recombines TRBV18 with TRBJ2-3; no firm D call. CDR1 and CDR2 (germline): KGHSH, LQKENI. V was trimmed by 1 base and J by 6 bases, leaving 5 bases between them. This CDR3 has 12 amino acids.

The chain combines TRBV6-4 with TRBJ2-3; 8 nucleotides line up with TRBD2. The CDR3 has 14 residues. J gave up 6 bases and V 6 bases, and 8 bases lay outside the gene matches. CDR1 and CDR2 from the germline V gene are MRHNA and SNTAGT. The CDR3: CASSGGADPDTQYF. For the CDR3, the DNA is TGTGCCAGCAGCGGGGGGGCGGATCCGGATACGCAGTATTTT.

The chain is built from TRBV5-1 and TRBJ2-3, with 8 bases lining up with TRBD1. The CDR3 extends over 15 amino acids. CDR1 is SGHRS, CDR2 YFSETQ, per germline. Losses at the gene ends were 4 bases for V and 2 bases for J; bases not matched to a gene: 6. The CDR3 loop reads CASSPDRAFTDTQYF. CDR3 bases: TGCGCCAGCAGCCCGGACAGGGCCTTCACAGATACGCAGTATTTT.